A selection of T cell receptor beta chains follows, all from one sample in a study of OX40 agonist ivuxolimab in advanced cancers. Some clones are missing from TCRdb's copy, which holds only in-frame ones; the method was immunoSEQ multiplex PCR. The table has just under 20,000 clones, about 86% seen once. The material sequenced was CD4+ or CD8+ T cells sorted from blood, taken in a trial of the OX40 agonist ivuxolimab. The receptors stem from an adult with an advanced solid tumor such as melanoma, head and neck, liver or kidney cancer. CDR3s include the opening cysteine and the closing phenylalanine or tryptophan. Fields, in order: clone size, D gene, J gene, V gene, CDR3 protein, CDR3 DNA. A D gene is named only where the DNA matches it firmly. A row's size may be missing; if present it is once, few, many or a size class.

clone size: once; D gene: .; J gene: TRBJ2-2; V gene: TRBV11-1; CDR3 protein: CASSPELARGTGELFF; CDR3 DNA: TGTGCCAGTTCCCCGGAGCTAGCCCGGGGAACCGGGGAGCTGTTTTTT
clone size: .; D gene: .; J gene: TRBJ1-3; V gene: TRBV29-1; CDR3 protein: CSVVDRGNTIYF; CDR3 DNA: TGCAGCGTTGTTGATCGTGGAAACACCATATATTTT
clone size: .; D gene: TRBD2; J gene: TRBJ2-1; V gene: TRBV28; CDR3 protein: CASSWKREQYNEQFF; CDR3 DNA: TGTGCCAGCAGTTGGAAGCGGGAGCAATACAATGAGCAGTTCTTC
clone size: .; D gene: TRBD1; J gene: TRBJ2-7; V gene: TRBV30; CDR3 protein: CAWATGDHEQYF; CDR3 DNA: TGTGCCTGGGCGACAGGGGACCACGAGCAGTACTTC
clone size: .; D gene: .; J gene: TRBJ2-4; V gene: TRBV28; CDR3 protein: CASSGSDPGLAKNIQYF; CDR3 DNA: TGTGCCAGCAGTGGTTCAGATCCGGGACTAGCCAAAAACATTCAGTACTTC
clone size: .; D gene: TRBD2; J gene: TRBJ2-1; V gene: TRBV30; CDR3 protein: CAWTLPAGLAEQFF; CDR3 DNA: TGTGCCTGGACCCTACCCGCGGGACTAGCGGAACAGTTCTTC
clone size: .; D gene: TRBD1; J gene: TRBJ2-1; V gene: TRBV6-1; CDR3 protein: CASSKQGASYNEQFF; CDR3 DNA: TGTGCCAGCAGTAAACAGGGGGCTTCCTACAATGAGCAGTTCTTC
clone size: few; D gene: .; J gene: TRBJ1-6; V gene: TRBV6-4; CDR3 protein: CASSDRVESPLHF; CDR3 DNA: TGTGCCAGCAGTGACAGGGTAGAGTCACCCCTCCACTTT
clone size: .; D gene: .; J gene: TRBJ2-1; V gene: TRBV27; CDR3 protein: CASSRPQGRNEQFF; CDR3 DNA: TGTGCCAGCAGCCGTCCTCAGGGGCGTAATGAGCAGTTCTTC
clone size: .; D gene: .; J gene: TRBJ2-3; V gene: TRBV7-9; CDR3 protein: CASRLAGASTDTQYF; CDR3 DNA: TGTGCCAGCAGACTCGCAGGAGCCAGCACAGATACGCAGTATTTT
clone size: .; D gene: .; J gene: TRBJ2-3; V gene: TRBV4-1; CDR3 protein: CASSQVPSYDTQYF; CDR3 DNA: TGCGCCAGCAGCCAAGTCCCCTCTTATGATACGCAGTATTTT
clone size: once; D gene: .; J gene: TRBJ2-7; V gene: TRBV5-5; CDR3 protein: CASSLVWGSDYEQYF; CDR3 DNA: TGTGCCAGCAGCTTGGTCTGGGGATCCGACTACGAGCAGTACTTC
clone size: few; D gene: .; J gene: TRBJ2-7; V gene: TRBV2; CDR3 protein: CASSSPSGLYEQYF; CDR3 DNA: TGTGCCAGCAGTTCCCCCTCGGGACTCTACGAGCAGTACTTC
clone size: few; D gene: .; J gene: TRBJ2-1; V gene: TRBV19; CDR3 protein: CASSPSGMNEQFF; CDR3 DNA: TGTGCCAGTAGTCCATCCGGGATGAATGAGCAGTTCTTC
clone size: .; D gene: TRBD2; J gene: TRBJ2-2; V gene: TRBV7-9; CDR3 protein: CASSSGLAGGENTGELFF; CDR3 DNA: TGTGCCAGCAGTTCCGGACTAGCGGGAGGGGAGAACACCGGGGAGCTGTTTTTT